The clone carrying this T cell receptor (beta chain) was picked up a small number of times. Its antigen is not identified. The data are from a study of glioma-infiltrating T cells after dendritic cell vaccination. Study outcomes and limitations: Few patients contributed both blood and tumor specimens.

Assay used: immunoSEQ multiplex PCR; TCRdb lists only in-frame clones, some missing. The data contain around 97,000 clones, around 81% of them seen just once; the ten biggest clones take up 12%. Blood PBMC samples: pre-vaccination, two weeks post third vaccination, and at tumor progression. The sequence derives from a human donor with glioblastoma. Sample: blood, taken before dendritic cell vaccination.

The CDR3 DNA sequence: TGCGCCAGCAGTGGAGGCTCTGGAAACACCATATATTTT. This gives the protein CASSGGSGNTIYF. V usage is TRBV10-1 and J usage is TRBJ1-3; D remains ambiguous. This CDR3 comprises 13 residues. V lost 4 bases to trimming and J lost 0 bases, with 4 bases between them. Germline V gene data show CDR1 as WNHNN and CDR2 as SYGVQD (reference sequence).